A single sample gave rise to the 32 T cell receptor beta chains below, sequenced in a study of regulatory T cells in long-lasting Graves disease. Library construction for TCR beta used iRepertoire HTBI primers and Arm-PCR of CDR3 regions. Each CDR3 protein is one row after TCRdb ran MiXCR on the multiplex PCR reads. The table records about 370,000 distinct CDR3 sequences, about 16% of them present only once. Documented time point: newly diagnosed GD, antithyroid drugs for less than 3 months. RNA extracted from PBMCs served as the sequencing template. The sequenced sample was peripheral blood mononuclear cells (PBMCs), obtained at new diagnosis, from a patient treated with antithyroid drugs. Receptors were obtained from a female donor with Graves disease.

This clonotype was seen ten or more times. This sequence joins TRBV5-1 and TRBJ2-7, with no clear D. CDR1 and CDR2 from the germline V gene are SGHRS and YFSETQ. V was pared by 3 bases and J by 7 bases, with 20 bases between. The CDR3 sequence is 15 residues long. CDR3 sequence (DNA): TGCGCCAGCAGCTGGGGTAAGGACCAAAGACTTGAGCAGTACTTC. Translating it yields CASSWGKDQRLEQYF.

CDR3: CASSKGRTGNTEAFF. Written as DNA, the CDR3 is TGTGCCAGCAGTAAGGGACGGACAGGGAACACTGAAGCTTTCTTT. The rearrangement uses TRBV7-8 and TRBJ1-1, with 7 bases fitting TRBD1. V shed 6 bases, J shed 1 base, and the junction held 8 bases outside the gene matches. The CDR3 runs 15 residues. Germline V lookup: CDR1 SGHVS, CDR2 FQNEAQ.

Ten or more counts support this clonotype. This chain links TRBV28 with TRBJ2-7; TRBD1 is a possible D gene (6 bases). V lost 4 bases, J lost 6 bases, and 16 bases lay in between. CDR1 MDHEN and CDR2 SYDVKM come from the germline V gene. The CDR3 has 14 amino acids. For the CDR3, the DNA is TGTGCCAGCAGTTCCAGAACAGGGCTGGGCGAGCAGTACTTC. Protein product: CASSSRTGLGEQYF.

The chain is built from TRBV4-3 and TRBJ2-3; no clear D gene. Germline V gene sequence: CDR1 LGHNA, CDR2 YSLEER. This CDR3 spans 13 amino acids. V dropped 3 bases and J dropped 1 base, with 5 bases sitting between them. CDR3 region: CASSQLGTDTQYF. CDR3 coding DNA: TGCGCCAGCAGCCAGTTAGGCACAGATACGCAGTATTTT.

This clonotype came up many times. The CDR3 protein is CASSSSLGEKLFF. CDR3 bases: TGTGCCAGCAGTTCCTCTTTAGGGGAAAAACTGTTTTTT. The rearrangement links TRBV27 to TRBJ1-4; D not certain. The V gene's germline CDR1 is MNHEY and CDR2 SMNVEV (reference sequence). Trimming stripped 4 bases from V and 8 bases from J, with 11 bases between. This CDR3 has 13 amino acids.

A few counts support this clonotype. J is TRBJ2-5 and V is TRBV2, with TRBD1 matching 7 bases. This CDR3 has 15 amino acids. Germline V CDR1 and CDR2: SNHLY, FYNNEI. The ends lost 1 base at V and 5 bases at J; junction bases unmatched: 7. CDR3 bases: TGTGCCAGCAGTGAAGAGGGGGCAGGTCGGGAGACCCAGTACTTC. It translates to CASSEEGAGRETQYF. Based on the CDR3 plus reference TRBV2 and TRBJ2-5, the full variable domain is EPEVTQTPSHQVTQMGQEVILRCVPISNHLYFYWYRQILGQKVEFLVSFYNNEISEKSEIFDDQFSVERPDGSNFTLKIRSTKLEDSAMYFCASSEEGAGRETQYFGPGTRLLVL.

Comments on this clonotype: A much larger clonotype is one base distant, so this may be a read error. The chain has TRBV29-1 and TRBJ2-3, with 8 bases lining up with TRBD2. Germline V gene data show CDR1 as SQVTM and CDR2 as ANQGSEA. CDR3 length: 13 residues. CDR3 nucleotide sequence: TGCGGCGCGCCGGGACTAGACACAGATACGCAGTATTTT. Protein product: CGAPGLDTDTQYF.

This clonotype was recorded many times. The chain employs TRBV5-5 and TRBJ1-5, with 9 bases matching TRBD1. Germline V gene lookup returns CDR1 SGHKS and CDR2 YYEKEE (reference sequence). The CDR3 totals 16 residues. V lost 2 bases and J lost 1; bases outside the gene matches: 4. The CDR3 nucleotides are TGTGCCAGCAGCTTACAGGGGGCGGGGAGCAATCAGCCCCAGCATTTT. Its protein is CASSLQGAGSNQPQHF.

This clonotype has a count of ten or more. This chain uses TRBV20-1 with TRBJ1-1; 9 nucleotides align to TRBD1. Germline V gene data show CDR1 as DFQATT and CDR2 as SNEGSKA (reference sequence). J gave up 3 bases and V 3 bases, and 14 bases lay outside the gene matches. This CDR3 comprises 17 residues. The CDR3 DNA reads TGCAGTGCTAGCCTCCAGTCCTGGGACAGGGTGGACACTGAAGCTTTCTTT. It codes for CSASLQSWDRVDTEAFF.

At least ten counts were recorded for this clonotype. This chain uses TRBV27 with TRBJ2-1; TRBD2 matches at 7 bases. Losses at the gene ends were 5 bases for V and 8 bases for J; bases not matched to a gene: 0. CDR1 is MNHEY and CDR2 is SMNVEV in the germline V gene (reference sequence). This CDR3 region has 11 residues. The CDR3 spells CASSGLDEQFF. CDR3 sequence (DNA): TGTGCCAGCAGTGGACTAGATGAGCAGTTCTTC.

A few counts support this clonotype. The gene calls are TRBV11-2 and TRBJ2-6; D unclear. The CDR3 is 17 amino acids. In germline, CDR1 is SGHAT, CDR2 FQNNGV. The V end was cut by 0 bases, the J end by 2 bases, with 11 bases between. The CDR3 region is CASSLEASPAGANVLTF. CDR3 sequence (DNA): TGTGCCAGCAGCTTAGAAGCTTCTCCTGCTGGGGCCAACGTCCTGACTTTC.

This clonotype came up many times. The chain carries TRBV12-3 or TRBV12-4 and TRBJ2-2, with 8 bases matching TRBD1. V shed 6 bases, J shed 5 bases, and the junction held 5 bases outside the gene matches. CDR3 length equals 14 residues. CDR3 in DNA: TGTGCCAGCAGGTTGACAGGGGAGACCGGGGAGCTGTTTTTT. Amino acids: CASRLTGETGELFF.

A few counts support this clonotype. This sequence joins TRBV20-1 and TRBJ1-2; D gene ambiguous. The CDR3 is 13 amino acids. CDR1 and CDR2 (germline): DFQATT, SNEGSKA (reference sequence). Trimming cost V 6 bases and J 0 bases, with 11 bases left between them. The CDR3 nucleotides read TGCAGTGCACCGCACAGTCCTAACTATGGCTACACCTTC. Translation: CSAPHSPNYGYTF.

The rearrangement links TRBV6-2 or TRBV6-3 to TRBJ1-2; 9 bases align to TRBD1. Germline V gene data show CDR1 as MNHEY and CDR2 as SVGEGT. Trimming took 5 bases from V and 5 from J; bases not matched to a gene: 9. This CDR3 is 15 amino acids long. DNA for the CDR3: TGTGCCAGCAGTGAATTGGGACAGGGCCCTTATGGCTACACCTTC. This sequence encodes CASSELGQGPYGYTF.

The chain is built from TRBV12-3 or TRBV12-4 and TRBJ1-3, with TRBD1 matching over 9 bases. J lost 5 bases, V lost 5 bases, and 7 bases had no gene match. The CDR3 spans 15 residues. The CDR3: CASSSQTGGRNTIYF. The DNA for the CDR3 is TGTGCCAGCAGTAGTCAGACAGGGGGGCGAAACACCATATATTTT.

This clonotype came up many times. The chain employs TRBV7-9 and TRBJ2-3; the match to TRBD2 covers 9 bases. The ends lost 11 bases at V and 4 bases at J; junction bases unmatched: 7. This CDR3 comprises 13 residues. Per germline, CDR1 SEHNR and CDR2 FQNEAQ (reference sequence). This CDR3 is CAGIAGVPDTQYF. CDR3 nucleotides: TGTGCCGGGATAGCGGGGGTTCCAGATACGCAGTATTTT.

CDR3 sequence (DNA): TGCAGTGCTAGAGTGGGGACAGGCCCCAACGAGCAGTACTTC. Protein product: CSARVGTGPNEQYF. The chain employs TRBV20-1 and TRBJ2-7, with 8 positions matching TRBD1. V gave up 1 base and J gave up 5 bases; unmatched junction bases: 7. The CDR3 has 14 amino acids. CDR1 is DFQATT and CDR2 is SNEGSKA in the germline V gene (reference sequence).

Many counts were recorded for this clonotype. The chain links TRBV4-3 to TRBJ2-1; 13 bases are a match to TRBD2. The junction had 2 bases not matched to a gene; V was cut back by 1 base and J by 8 bases. CDR1 is LGHNA, CDR2 YSLEER, per germline. CDR3 length: 15 residues. The CDR3 protein is CASSQVLAGGDEQFF. In DNA, the CDR3 is TGCGCCAGCAGCCAAGTACTAGCGGGAGGGGATGAGCAGTTCTTC.

Many counts were recorded for this clonotype. The rearrangement links TRBV9 to TRBJ2-1; 13 bases are a match to TRBD2. Germline V gives CDR1 SGDLS, CDR2 YYNGEE. Trimming removed 4 bases from V and 6 bases from J; junction bases left unmatched: 7. This CDR3 is 16 amino acids long. The chain's CDR3 is CASSYGLAGDPNEQFF. CDR3 sequence (DNA): TGTGCCAGCAGCTATGGACTAGCGGGGGACCCCAATGAGCAGTTCTTC.

This clonotype was picked up a small number of times. The chain recombines TRBV5-5 with TRBJ2-2; TRBD2 matches at 8 bases. V shed 4 bases, J shed 2 bases, and the junction held 10 bases outside the gene matches. Germline V gene data show CDR1 as SGHKS and CDR2 as YYEKEE (reference sequence). This CDR3 has 17 amino acids. DNA of the CDR3: TGTGCCAGCAGCCTCCGGGGGAGCGGGGGAAACACCGGGGAGCTGTTTTTT. Translation: CASSLRGSGGNTGELFF.

This clonotype was observed at least ten times. J is TRBJ2-7 and V is TRBV20-1; a possible D gene is TRBD1 (6 bases). The germline V gene encodes CDR1 DFQATT and CDR2 SNEGSKA (reference sequence). The V gene lost 3 bases and the J gene lost 2 bases, with 14 bases spanning the gap. CDR3 length: 14 residues. The CDR3 region has the DNA TGCAGTGCTAGGATGGACAGTTCAGCCTACGAGCAGTACTTC. It translates to CSARMDSSAYEQYF.

This clonotype was counted many times. This sequence joins TRBV7-9 and TRBJ1-2, with unresolved D. This CDR3 region has 13 residues. Germline loops: CDR1 SEHNR, CDR2 FQNEAQ (reference sequence). V was cut by 5 bases and J by 4 bases, with 11 bases left in between. The CDR3 here is CASSPGRSYGYTF. The CDR3 DNA reads TGTGCCAGCAGCCCTGGACGGTCCTATGGCTACACCTTC.

This clonotype was detected a few times. Since a much larger clone is just one base distant, this may be a read error. The CDR3 sequence is CASSLQGEGTEAFF. The CDR3 DNA follows: TGTGCCAGCAGCTTACAGGGGGAGGGCACTGAAGCTTTCTTT. The V and J genes are TRBV5-4 and TRBJ1-1; 8 nucleotides align to TRBD1. Germline values: CDR1 SGHNT, CDR2 YYREEE (reference sequence). The trim removed 2 bases at V and 4 bases at J, leaving 4 bases unmatched. This CDR3 is built from 14 residues. Using reference TRBV5-4 and TRBJ1-1 for the parts outside the CDR3, the full variable domain is ETGVTQSPTHLIKTRGQQVTLRCSSQSGHNTVSWYQQALGQGPQFIFQYYREEENGRGNFPPRFSGLQFPNYSSELNVNALELDDSALYLCASSLQGEGTEAFFGQGTRLTVV.

This clonotype was found many times. The rearrangement uses TRBV5-1 and TRBJ1-2, with D perhaps TRBD1 (5 bases). Germline values: CDR1 SGHRS, CDR2 YFSETQ. V dropped 5 bases and J dropped 3 bases, with 11 bases sitting between them. The CDR3 has 13 residues. For the CDR3, the DNA is TGCGCCAGCAGTGAGGGGCCGGACTATGGCTACACCTTC. Protein: CASSEGPDYGYTF.

There are a few counts of this clonotype. The genes are TRBV6-2 or TRBV6-3 and TRBJ2-2; D is perhaps TRBD1 (5 bases). Germline V gene data show CDR1 as MNHEY and CDR2 as SVGEGT. The CDR3 runs to 12 residues. V lost 7 bases, J lost 5 bases, and 8 bases lay in between. This CDR3 reads CASTQGTGELFF. Written as DNA, the CDR3 is TGTGCCAGCACCCAGGGAACCGGGGAGCTGTTTTTT.

This clonotype was observed many times. The chain has TRBV3-1 and TRBJ1-6, with D unclear. Germline V gene lookup returns CDR1 LGHDT and CDR2 YNNKEL (reference sequence). The V end lost 1 base, the J end lost 7 bases, and 2 bases lay between the germline ends. The CDR3 consists of 12 residues. The CDR3 sequence: CASSQVNSPLHF. The CDR3, as DNA: TGTGCCAGCAGCCAAGTGAATTCACCCCTCCACTTT.

There are many counts of this clonotype. The chain has TRBV27 and TRBJ1-4; 8 bases line up with TRBD1. J lost 4 bases, V lost 7 bases, and 11 bases had no gene match. Germline V gives CDR1 MNHEY, CDR2 SMNVEV (reference sequence). The CDR3 length is 16 residues. This chain's CDR3 is CASKPVRGPFNEKLFF. CDR3 DNA: TGTGCCAGCAAGCCGGTCAGGGGGCCATTTAATGAAAAACTGTTTTTT.

About this clonotype: One base away lies a much larger clone, so this may be a sequencing read error. V usage is TRBV6-5 and J usage is TRBJ1-4; no reliable D call. CDR1 MNHEY and CDR2 SVGAGI come from the germline V gene. The CDR3 has 13 residues. Trimming took 4 bases from V and 11 from J, leaving 14 bases between them. The CDR3 region is CASSCGLGDKLFF. The CDR3 region has the DNA TGTGCCAGCAGTTGTGGGCTTGGGGATAAACTGTTTTTT.

This chain's CDR3 is CASRPYMNTEAFF. For the CDR3, the DNA is TGTGCCAGCCGACCTTACATGAACACTGAAGCTTTCTTT. This chain joins TRBV7-2 and TRBJ1-1; D gene uncertain. This CDR3 region has 13 residues. Germline CDR1 is SGHTA and CDR2 is FQGNSA. Trimming pared 8 bases from V and 0 bases from J, leaving 10 bases between.

There are many counts of this clonotype. V is TRBV6-2 or TRBV6-3 and J is TRBJ2-7; D ambiguous. Germline CDR1 and CDR2: MNHEY and SVGEGT. The CDR3 extends over 12 amino acids. V lost 5 bases and J 2 bases, leaving 7 bases between the germline ends. CDR3 amino acids: CASSERTYEQYF. CDR3 coding DNA: TGTGCCAGCAGTGAACGGACCTACGAGCAGTACTTC.

In this sample, this clonotype turned up many times. This chain connects TRBV30 to TRBJ2-2, with D possibly matching TRBD1 (6 bases). V shed 4 bases and J shed 6 bases, with 12 bases lying between them. CDR3 length: 13 residues. CDR1 GTSNPN and CDR2 SVGIG come from the germline V gene (reference sequence). CDR3 DNA: TGTGCCTGGAACAGACAGGACCCCGGGGAGCTGTTTTTT. Translation gives CAWNRQDPGELFF.

This clonotype was detected many times. The CDR3 sequence is CASSESPEAFF. CDR3 nucleotides: TGTGCCAGCAGTGAATCCCCTGAAGCTTTCTTT. V usage is TRBV2 and J usage is TRBJ1-1, with D uncertain. In germline, CDR1 is SNHLY, CDR2 FYNNEI. Between the trimmed V and J ends, which lost 2 bases and 6 bases, there was a span of 4 bases. The CDR3 covers 11 residues.